These 21 T cell receptor beta chains share one sample of origin, sequenced in a study of T cell changes during pregnancy in multiple sclerosis. The protocol was immunoSEQ multiplex PCR, while the TCRdb copy is restricted to in-frame clones and leaves out a portion. The profile shows around 80,000 clones, roughly 94% of them singletons. The sample in question was peripheral blood, obtained in the second trimester of pregnancy. These receptors were collected from a female donor in good health, enrolled as a control in a pregnancy study.

The chain combines TRBV2 with TRBJ1-1; D perhaps matches TRBD1 (5 bases). Between the trimmed V and J ends, which lost 10 bases and 3 bases, there was a span of 15 bases. The CDR3 is made up of 13 amino acids. Germline V gives CDR1 SNHLY, CDR2 FYNNEI. CDR3 nucleotide sequence: TGTGCCACCCGGGACTGGGCGGACACTGAAGCTTTCTTT. The encoded protein is CATRDWADTEAFF.

The rearrangement links TRBV2 to TRBJ2-2; TRBD2 matches 8 bases. This CDR3 region has 17 residues. Per germline, CDR1 SNHLY and CDR2 FYNNEI. Unmatched junction bases numbered 9, after V lost 6 bases and J lost 0 bases. The CDR3 loop is CASRGNPGLANTGELFF. Here the CDR3 DNA reads TGTGCCAGCAGGGGTAATCCGGGACTAGCGAACACCGGGGAGCTGTTTTTT.

The chain is built from TRBV4-1 and TRBJ2-1; TRBD2 matches 10 bases. CDR1 and CDR2 (germline): MGHRA, YSYEKL. The junction had 13 bases not matched to a gene; V was cut back by 0 bases and J by 8 bases. The CDR3 consists of 18 residues. In DNA form, the CDR3 reads TGCGCCAGCAGCCAAGATCCCCCCGCCGGGACTAGCGTCGATGAGCAGTTCTTC. This translates into CASSQDPPAGTSVDEQFF.

In DNA, the CDR3 is TGTGCCAGCAGCTCCGACAGGGGGAACACTGAAGCTTTCTTT. Protein: CASSSDRGNTEAFF. V usage is TRBV5-4 and J usage is TRBJ1-1; TRBD1 matches at 8 bases. V shed 3 bases, J shed 1 base, and the junction held 2 bases outside the gene matches. The CDR3 is 14 amino acids. Germline loops: CDR1 SGHNT, CDR2 YYREEE (reference sequence).

There are a few counts of this clone. The chain employs TRBV28 and TRBJ2-7, with D possibly TRBD1 on 8 matching bases. The CDR3 covers 14 residues. Per germline, CDR1 MDHEN and CDR2 SYDVKM. V lost 5 bases to trimming and J lost 5 bases, with 16 bases between them. The CDR3 region is CASSTRTGRDEQYF. For the CDR3, the DNA is TGTGCCAGCAGTACCCGGACAGGGAGGGACGAGCAGTACTTC. Variable domain in full (rest from reference TRBV28 and TRBJ2-7): DVKVTQSSRYLVKRTGEKVFLECVQDMDHENMFWYRQDPGLGLRLIYFSYDVKMKEKGDIPEGYSVSREKKERFSLILESASTNQTSMYLCASSTRTGRDEQYFGPGTRLTVT.

The genes are TRBV5-1 and TRBJ2-7; 11 positions agree with TRBD2. The CDR3 is 16 amino acids. Germline trimming cut 0 bases from V and 5 bases from J; bases unmatched to any gene: 7. The germline gives CDR1 SGHRS, CDR2 YFSETQ. The CDR3 sequence is CASSLDGSGRGDEQYF. Here the CDR3 DNA reads TGCGCCAGCAGCTTGGATGGTAGCGGGAGGGGCGACGAGCAGTACTTC.

The chain links TRBV4-2 to TRBJ2-3, with 16 bases aligning to TRBD2. The V gene's germline CDR1 is LGHNA and CDR2 YNFKEQ. The CDR3 covers 18 residues. J lost 5 bases, V lost 3 bases, and 8 bases had no gene match. The CDR3 DNA follows: TGTGCCAGCAGCCATCCCCCGGGACTAGCGGGAGGGCAAGATACGCAGTATTTT. Encoded protein: CASSHPPGLAGGQDTQYF.

The chain links TRBV7-9 to TRBJ2-1; D gene ambiguous. CDR1 is SEHNR, CDR2 FQNEAQ, per germline (reference sequence). Trimming stripped 2 bases from V and 6 bases from J, with 5 bases between. CDR3 length: 12 residues. CDR3: CASSLSSNEQFF. CDR3 bases: TGTGCCAGCAGCTTATCCAGCAATGAGCAGTTCTTC.

The chain combines TRBV5-6 with TRBJ2-7; D possibly corresponds to TRBD2 (5 bases). The CDR3 sequence is 15 residues long. V was pared by 7 bases and J by 2 bases, with 19 bases between. Germline V gene sequence: CDR1 SGHDT, CDR2 YYEEEE. The CDR3 is CASYGAELGPYEQYF. The CDR3 nucleotides are TGTGCCAGCTATGGCGCGGAACTAGGACCCTACGAGCAGTACTTC.

The chain joins TRBV7-2 to TRBJ1-5, with 9 bases fitting TRBD1. Germline CDR1 reads SGHTA; CDR2 reads FQGNSA. Trimming removed 0 bases from V and 0 bases from J; junction bases left unmatched: 9. The CDR3 sequence is 19 residues long. DNA for the CDR3: TGTGCCAGCAGCTTAGCGTGGATCGACAGGGGGTATAGCAATCAGCCCCAGCATTTT. Its translation is CASSLAWIDRGYSNQPQHF.

The genes are TRBV5-1 and TRBJ1-3; 7 bases match TRBD1. The CDR3 is 14 residues long. CDR1 SGHRS and CDR2 YFSETQ come from the germline V gene. V shed 4 bases, J shed 4 bases, and the junction held 5 bases outside the gene matches. The CDR3, as DNA: TGCGCCAGCAGCCCGGGGACAGTCGGAAACACCATATATTTT. It yields the protein CASSPGTVGNTIYF.

The rearrangement uses TRBV12-5 and TRBJ2-1; 7 bases agree with TRBD2. Germline V gene lookup returns CDR1 LGHNT and CDR2 FRNRAP. The V segment lost 1 base and the J segment 6 bases; nucleotides outside the gene matches: 6. The CDR3 covers 15 residues. The CDR3 loop reads CASGLGGGPGNEQFF. DNA for the CDR3: TGTGCTAGTGGTTTGGGGGGAGGGCCAGGCAATGAGCAGTTCTTC.

The chain has TRBV7-6 and TRBJ2-2; D is possibly TRBD1 (6 bases). Germline CDR1 reads SGHVS; CDR2 reads FNYEAQ. With 3 bases removed from V and 0 bases from J, the gap between germline ends came to 11 bases. This CDR3 comprises 16 residues. CDR3 region: CASSFADSSNTGELFF. In DNA, the CDR3 is TGTGCCAGCAGCTTCGCGGACAGTTCGAACACCGGGGAGCTGTTTTTT.

V gene TRBV11-2 combines with J gene TRBJ1-4; a weak D match, TRBD1 (5 bases). Germline lookup yields CDR1 SGHAT and CDR2 FQNNGV. There are 15 residues in the CDR3. Trimming left V 0 bases short and J 7 bases short, with 12 bases between. The CDR3 spells CASSLDGGHGEKLFF. The CDR3 bases are TGTGCCAGCAGCTTAGACGGGGGTCACGGTGAAAAACTGTTTTTT.

This chain uses TRBV5-8 with TRBJ2-1; 10 bases line up with TRBD2. CDR1 is SGHTS, CDR2 YDEGEE, per germline. Germline trimming cut 0 bases from V and 6 bases from J; bases unmatched to any gene: 3. The CDR3 contains 15 residues. The CDR3 loop is CASSLAGLASNEQFF. The CDR3 bases are TGTGCCAGCAGCTTGGCGGGACTAGCGAGCAATGAGCAGTTCTTC.

The CDR3 loop reads CASSPPGLGETQYF. The CDR3 bases are TGTGCCAGCAGCCCGCCGGGACTAGGGGAGACCCAGTACTTC. This chain connects TRBV5-5 to TRBJ2-5, with 8 bases matching TRBD2. The CDR3 is 14 residues long. V gave up 4 bases and J gave up 5 bases; unmatched junction bases: 7. CDR1 and CDR2 from the germline V gene are SGHKS and YYEKEE (reference sequence).

The chain recombines TRBV4-1 with TRBJ2-1; 12 bases fit TRBD2. The CDR3 sequence is 21 residues long. Germline trimming cut 4 bases from V and 4 bases from J; bases unmatched to any gene: 20. CDR1 is MGHRA and CDR2 is YSYEKL in the germline V gene. CDR3 in DNA: TGCGCCAGCAGCCCATGGGTCGGGTGGCTAGCGGGAGGGAGATTATACAATGAGCAGTTCTTC. As protein: CASSPWVGWLAGGRLYNEQFF.

The chain couples TRBV23-1 to TRBJ2-2; 7 nucleotides match TRBD2. TRBV23-1 falls under the ORF class, with uncertain function. The CDR3 has 18 amino acids. The V gene end was trimmed by 2 bases and the J gene end by 5 bases; junction bases not matched to a gene: 14. The CDR3 DNA is TGCGCCAGCAGTCAAGTGTATGTAGGCAGGGAGGGAACCGGGGAGCTGTTTTTT. Its translation is CASSQVYVGREGTGELFF.

The chain links TRBV27 to TRBJ1-2; D may be TRBD1 (6 bases). This CDR3 is built from 16 residues. In germline, CDR1 is MNHEY, CDR2 SMNVEV (reference sequence). V lost 5 bases, J lost 4 bases, and 20 bases lay in between. CDR3 nucleotide sequence: TGTGCCAGCAGTGCCGATCGACAGGTAGCCCTCTATGGCTACACCTTC. Translated: CASSADRQVALYGYTF.

The J gene is TRBJ2-7, the V gene TRBV7-6; perhaps TRBD2 as D (6 bases). The CDR3 loop spans 16 amino acids. V shed 3 bases and J shed 2 bases, with 17 bases lying between them. Germline CDR1 reads SGHVS; CDR2 reads FNYEAQ. CDR3 sequence reads: CASSFRAPTGAYEQYF. The CDR3 DNA is TGTGCCAGCAGCTTCCGCGCCCCGACGGGGGCCTACGAGCAGTACTTC.

V gene TRBV6-1 combines with J gene TRBJ1-4, with 7 bases matching TRBD1. Germline CDR1 MNHNS, CDR2 SASEGT. With V trimmed by 7 bases and J by 8 bases, 13 bases remained unmatched. The CDR3 has 15 residues. The CDR3 here is CASTTGRQGVEKLFF. CDR3 nucleotide sequence: TGTGCCAGCACCACCGGACGTCAGGGGGTCGAAAAACTGTTTTTT.